These 6 T cell receptor beta chains originate from one sample sequenced in a study of OX40 agonist ivuxolimab in advanced cancers. Here immunoSEQ multiplex PCR was the method, and the copy in TCRdb shows in-frame clones only, minus some. The sample lists tens of thousands of clones; roughly 80% were seen once. This material consisted of CD4+ or CD8+ T cells sorted from blood, taken in a trial of the OX40 agonist ivuxolimab. These receptor sequences come from an adult with an advanced solid tumor such as melanoma, head and neck, liver or kidney cancer.

The chain combines TRBV19 with TRBJ2-7; possibly TRBD1 for D (5 bases). The CDR3 consists of 13 residues. V lost 7 bases, J lost 3 bases, and 13 bases lay in between. Germline values: CDR1 LNHDA, CDR2 SQIVND (reference sequence). DNA of the CDR3: TGTGCCAGTAACCTAGGACAAGACTACGAGCAGTACTTC. Amino acid sequence: CASNLGQDYEQYF.

This rearrangement joins TRBV28 to TRBJ2-7; D not certain. The CDR3 contains 11 residues. CDR1 MDHEN and CDR2 SYDVKM come from the germline V gene. V shed 4 bases and J shed 7 bases, with 8 bases lying between them. Here the CDR3 reads CASSSDQEQYF. The CDR3 DNA reads TGTGCCAGCAGTTCCGATCAAGAGCAGTACTTC.

In regard to this clone: At one end, the junction sequence differs from germline, possibly due to a read error. The rearrangement uses TRBV28 and TRBJ2-7; 8 bases line up with TRBD2. The CDR3 contains 12 residues. The V gene's germline CDR1 is MDHEN and CDR2 SYDVKM. The CDR3 sequence: CASSPRAGGPDF. Here the CDR3 DNA reads TGTGCCAGCAGCCCAAGGGCGGGAGGCCCAGACTTC. The variable domain in full, with the rest retrieved from reference TRBV28 and TRBJ2-7, is DVKVTQSSRYLVKRTGEKVFLECVQDMDHENMFWYRQDPGLGLRLIYFSYDVKMKEKGDIPEGYSVSREKKERFSLILESASTNQTSMYLCASSPRAGGPDFGPGTRLTVT.

Of note for this clone: Other nucleotide sequences from this sample produce the same CDR3. The rearrangement uses TRBV11-3 and TRBJ1-1, with D unresolved. Germline values: CDR1 SGHNT, CDR2 YENEEA. V shed 1 base and J shed 1 base, with 4 bases lying between them. The CDR3 covers 13 residues. DNA for the CDR3: TGTGCCAGCAGCTTAGGAGGGAACACTGAAGCTTTCTTT. Translating gives CASSLGGNTEAFF.

The rearrangement uses TRBV30 and TRBJ2-3; D might be TRBD1 or TRBD2, each matching 6 bases. The CDR3 contains 18 residues. Trimming stripped 0 bases from V and 0 bases from J, with 19 bases between. Germline V gene sequence: CDR1 GTSNPN, CDR2 SVGIG (reference sequence). CDR3 residues: CAWSVPGAARKSTDTQYF. The CDR3 nucleotides are TGTGCCTGGAGTGTACCGGGGGCCGCACGCAAGAGCACAGATACGCAGTATTTT.

This clone was counted once. The V and J genes are TRBV19 and TRBJ2-7, with a possible D match to TRBD1 (6 bases). Trimming removed 9 bases from V and 0 bases from J, with 9 bases in between. This CDR3 comprises 12 residues. Germline lookup yields CDR1 LNHDA and CDR2 SQIVND (reference sequence). The CDR3 spells CASEGDSYEQYF. CDR3 bases: TGTGCCAGCGAGGGGGACTCCTACGAGCAGTACTTC.